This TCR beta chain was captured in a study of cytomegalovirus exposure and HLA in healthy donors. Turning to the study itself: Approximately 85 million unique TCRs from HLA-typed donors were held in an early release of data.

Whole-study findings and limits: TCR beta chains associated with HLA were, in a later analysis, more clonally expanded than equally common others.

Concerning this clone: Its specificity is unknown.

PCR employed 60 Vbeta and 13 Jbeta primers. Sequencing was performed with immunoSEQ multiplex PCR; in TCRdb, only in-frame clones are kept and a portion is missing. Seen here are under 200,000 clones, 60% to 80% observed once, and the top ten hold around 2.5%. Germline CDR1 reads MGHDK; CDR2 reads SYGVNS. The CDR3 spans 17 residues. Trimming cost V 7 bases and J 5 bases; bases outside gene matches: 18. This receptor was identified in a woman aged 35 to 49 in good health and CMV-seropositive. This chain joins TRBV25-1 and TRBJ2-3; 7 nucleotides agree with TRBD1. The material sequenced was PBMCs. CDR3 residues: CASTTGTDFVGRDTQYF. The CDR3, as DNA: TGTGCCAGCACGACCGGGACAGATTTTGTTGGTAGAGATACGCAGTATTTT.